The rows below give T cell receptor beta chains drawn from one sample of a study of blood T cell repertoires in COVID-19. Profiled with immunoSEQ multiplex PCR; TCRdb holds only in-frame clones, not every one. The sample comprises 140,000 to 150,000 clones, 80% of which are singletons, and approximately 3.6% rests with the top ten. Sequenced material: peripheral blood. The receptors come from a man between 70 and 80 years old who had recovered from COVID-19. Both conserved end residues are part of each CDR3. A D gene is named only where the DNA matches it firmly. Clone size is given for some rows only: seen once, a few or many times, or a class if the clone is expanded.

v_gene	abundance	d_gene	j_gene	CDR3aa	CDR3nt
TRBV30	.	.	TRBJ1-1	CAWSVLRNTEAFF	TGTGCCTGGAGTGTCCTGAGGAACACTGAAGCTTTCTTT
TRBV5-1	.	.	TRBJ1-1	CASRVLEGRTEAFF	TGCGCCAGCAGGGTGCTGGAGGGGCGCACTGAAGCTTTCTTT
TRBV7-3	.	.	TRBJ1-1	CASSLSLYTEAFF	TGTGCCAGCAGCTTAAGTCTGTACACTGAAGCTTTCTTT
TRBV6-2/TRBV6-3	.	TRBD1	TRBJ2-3	CASSHGQGTSTDTQYF	TGTGCCAGCAGCCACGGACAGGGCACTAGCACAGATACGCAGTATTTT
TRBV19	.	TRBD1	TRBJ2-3	CASSTWTGVGTDTQYF	TGTGCCAGTAGTACATGGACAGGGGTCGGCACAGATACGCAGTATTTT
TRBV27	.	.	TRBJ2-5	CASSRGIGAAKTQYF	TGTGCCAGCAGTCGCGGCATAGGGGCCGCGAAGACCCAGTACTTC
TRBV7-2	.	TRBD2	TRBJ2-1	CASSLGAGAYNEQFF	TGTGCCAGCAGCTTAGGAGCGGGGGCATACAATGAGCAGTTCTTC
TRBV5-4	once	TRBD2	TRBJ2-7	CASSLVPTSGITYEQYF	TGTGCCAGCAGCTTGGTCCCAACTAGCGGGATAACCTACGAGCAGTACTTC
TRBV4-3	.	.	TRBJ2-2	CASSQEVTGELFF	TGCGCCAGCAGCCAAGAGGTGACTGGAGAGCTGTTTTTT
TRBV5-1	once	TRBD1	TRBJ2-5	CASSSWGQGVGETQYF	TGCGCCAGCAGCTCCTGGGGACAGGGGGTAGGGGAGACCCAGTACTTC
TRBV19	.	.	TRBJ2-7	CASSRLAASYEQYF	TGTGCCAGTAGTAGGTTAGCGGCCTCCTACGAGCAGTACTTC
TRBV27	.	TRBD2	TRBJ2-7	CASSRGTSGFYEQYF	TGTGCCAGCAGTCGGGGGACTAGCGGGTTCTACGAGCAGTACTTC
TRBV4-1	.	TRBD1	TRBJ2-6	CASSPSRTGNSGANVLTF	TGCGCCAGCAGCCCGTCCAGGACAGGGAACTCTGGGGCCAACGTCCTGACTTTC
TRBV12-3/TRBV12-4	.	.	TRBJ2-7	CASSYSSYEQYF	TGTGCCAGCAGTTACAGCTCCTACGAGCAGTACTTC
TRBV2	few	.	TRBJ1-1	CASSGGMNTEAFF	TGTGCCAGCAGTGGAGGGATGAACACTGAAGCTTTCTTT
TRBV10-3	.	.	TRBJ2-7	CAISDGTTDEQYF	TGTGCCATCAGTGATGGGACAACAGACGAGCAGTACTTC
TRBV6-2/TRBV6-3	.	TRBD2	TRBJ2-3	CASSYSKRREPSTDTQYF	TGTGCCAGCAGTTACTCGAAGAGGCGGGAGCCTAGCACAGATACGCAGTATTTT
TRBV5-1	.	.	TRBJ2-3	CASSPGDSTDTQYF	TGCGCCAGCAGCCCAGGGGACAGCACAGATACGCAGTATTTT
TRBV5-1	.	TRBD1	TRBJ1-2	CASSSDRGHVYGYTF	TGCGCCAGCAGCTCGGACAGGGGGCATGTCTATGGCTACACCTTC
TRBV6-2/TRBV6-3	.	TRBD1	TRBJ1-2	CASSTRLQGNYGYTF	TGTGCCAGCAGTACCCGACTACAGGGGAACTATGGCTACACCTTC
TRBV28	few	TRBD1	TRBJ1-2	CASSPPDRLDNYGYTF	TGTGCCAGCAGTCCCCCGGACAGGCTAGATAACTATGGCTACACCTTC
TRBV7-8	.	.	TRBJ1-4	CASSLALSGTVNKATNEKLFF	TGTGCCAGCAGCTTAGCGCTAAGCGGGACGGTGAACAAAGCAACTAATGAAAAACTGTTTTTT
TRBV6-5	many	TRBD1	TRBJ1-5	CASSRGQGDQPQHF	TGTGCCAGCAGTAGGGGACAGGGCGATCAGCCCCAGCATTTT
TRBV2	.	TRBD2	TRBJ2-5	CASSATSGSKETQYF	TGTGCCAGCAGTGCCACTAGCGGGAGTAAGGAGACCCAGTACTTC
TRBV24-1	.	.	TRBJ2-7	CAGQGLGYEQYF	TGTGCCGGTCAGGGTTTGGGCTACGAGCAGTACTTC
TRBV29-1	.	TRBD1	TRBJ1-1	CSVDYRGRGTEAFF	TGCAGCGTTGATTACAGGGGGCGAGGCACTGAAGCTTTCTTT
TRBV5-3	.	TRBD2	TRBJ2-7	CARSFVVTATGTSGPYEQYF	TGTGCCAGAAGTTTCGTAGTGACAGCGACCGGGACTAGCGGCCCCTACGAGCAGTACTTC
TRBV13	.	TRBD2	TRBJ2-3	CASSHPSGGTDTQYF	TGTGCCAGCAGTCACCCTAGCGGAGGCACAGATACGCAGTATTTT
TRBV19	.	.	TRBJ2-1	CASSGGAEGLIYNEQFF	TGTGCCAGTAGTGGGGGGGCAGAAGGGCTTATATACAATGAGCAGTTCTTC
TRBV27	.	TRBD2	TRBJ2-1	CASRILLAGEFSEQFF	TGTGCCAGCAGAATACTTCTAGCGGGAGAATTTAGTGAGCAGTTCTTC
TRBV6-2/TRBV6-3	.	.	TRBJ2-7	CASSYSWWGQKESYEQYF	TGTGCCAGCAGTTACTCGTGGTGGGGCCAGAAGGAATCCTACGAGCAGTACTTC
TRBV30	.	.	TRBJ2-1	CAWSYSVEWNNEQFF	TGTGCCTGGAGCTACTCCGTGGAGTGGAACAATGAGCAGTTCTTC